This T cell receptor beta chain was sequenced for a study of blood T cell repertoires in COVID-19. The method was immunoSEQ multiplex PCR; TCRdb's version includes in-frame clones alone and lacks a portion of them. The sample lists 350,000 to 500,000 clones; approximately 91% were seen once. This clone was seen a few times. Participant age was about 18 to 89 years, and participants resided in fewer than 25 US areas. Sequencing input: PBMCs or T cells enriched from blood (not recorded which). The source is a woman younger than 30 who had been exposed to COVID-19.

The CDR3 DNA follows: TGTGCCAGCAGCCAACAGCCCGGGAGTGGAAACACCATATATTTT. It codes for CASSQQPGSGNTIYF. The chain has TRBV3-1 (or the pseudogene TRBV3-2) and TRBJ1-3; D ambiguous. Germline V gives CDR1 LGHDT, CDR2 YNNKEL (reference sequence). V lost 2 bases to trimming and J lost 3 bases, with 11 bases between them. The CDR3 consists of 15 residues.